This T cell receptor (beta chain) is from a study of early T cells in non-severe SARS-CoV-2 infection. In TCRdb, the 5' RACE reads were re-called with MiXCR into one record per CDR3 protein. The sample holds some 82,000 distinct CDR3 sequences, roughly 5.7% seen once. V lost 5 bases to trimming and J lost 4 bases; unmatched junction nucleotides: 6. The CDR3 runs 16 residues. The germline CDR1 and CDR2 sequences are MNHEY and SVGAGI. The chain is built from TRBV6-5 and TRBJ2-7; 15 bases line up with TRBD2. Specimen: whole blood. The receptor comes from an adult who was a healthcare worker with PCR-confirmed SARS-CoV-2 infection or an uninfected control (not recorded which). CDR3 loop: CASSPGLAGGFYEQYF. The CDR3 coding sequence is TGTGCCAGCAGTCCCGGACTAGCGGGAGGGTTTTACGAGCAGTACTTC.